The 24 T cell receptor beta chains below all came from one sample that was sequenced in a study of molecular identifiers for immune sequencing clone quantification. One entry per CDR3 protein, called by TCRdb with MiXCR from the PCR reads. The table records about 640,000 distinct CDR3 sequences, 20% of them present only once. The sequenced sample consisted of naive CD8+ T cells from blood, with Jurkat cell RNA spiked in. Documented subset: FACS-sorted CD8+CD4-CCR7+CD45RA+ naive T cells. Every receptor here comes from a human donor in good health. Some libraries in this study had Jurkat cell RNA spiked in.

A note on this clonotype: Relative to the germline gene, one junction end is altered; a read error may explain this. The chain combines TRBV7-7 with TRBJ2-2; perhaps TRBD1 as D (7 bases). The germline V gene encodes CDR1 SSHAT and CDR2 FNYEAQ (reference sequence). The CDR3 has 15 amino acids. The CDR3 sequence: CASSLGGGGTGELFF. Written as DNA, the CDR3 is TGTGCTAGCAGCCTAGGAGGGGGCGGCACCGGGGAGCTGTTTTTT.

At least ten counts were recorded for this clonotype. The chain is built from TRBV7-2 and TRBJ1-1; D ambiguous. This CDR3 region has 16 residues. Per the germline V gene, CDR1 is SGHTA and CDR2 is FQGNSA. V dropped 4 bases and J dropped 2 bases, with 17 bases sitting between them. The CDR3 DNA is TGTGCCAGCAGCTATAGCGGTTGGGGTCGTAACACTGAAGCTTTCTTT. Encoded protein: CASSYSGWGRNTEAFF.

This clonotype was counted ten times or more. The chain is built from TRBV7-9 and TRBJ1-1; no clear D gene. The CDR3 runs 15 residues. Germline-derived CDR1 and CDR2 are SEHNR and FQNEAQ (reference sequence). V was trimmed by 2 bases and J by 4 bases, leaving 14 bases between them. The CDR3 loop is CASSLKAGEGTEAFF. The CDR3, as DNA: TGTGCCAGCAGCTTAAAGGCAGGTGAAGGCACTGAAGCTTTCTTT.

To note about this clonotype: A much larger clone lies a single base off, so this may be a read error. The chain joins TRBV4-1 to TRBJ2-7; D not certain. The germline V gene encodes CDR1 MGHRA and CDR2 YSYEKL. The CDR3 has 13 amino acids. CDR3 amino acids: CASSDRISYGQYF. The CDR3 coding sequence is TGCGCCAGCTCGGACCGGATCTCCTACGGGCAGTACTTC.

This clonotype was seen only a few times. V usage is TRBV21-1 and J usage is TRBJ1-4; the D segment call TRBD1 is taken from the table without a DNA check. TRBV21-1 corresponds to a pseudogene. This CDR3 region has 17 residues. CDR3 nucleotide sequence: TGTGCCAGCAGGAATCACAGGGGCCACGCAACTAATGAAAAACTGTTTTTT. Translated, it gives CASRNHRGHATNEKLFF.

This clonotype showed up many times. The CDR3 coding sequence is TGTGCCAGCAGCTTGTACAGGGCGACTGAAGCTTTCTTT. This encodes CASSLYRATEAFF. The chain employs TRBV5-6 and TRBJ1-1, with D tentatively TRBD1 (6 bases). This CDR3 has 13 amino acids. The germline V gene encodes CDR1 SGHDT and CDR2 YYEEEE. Trimming stripped 1 base from V and 5 bases from J, with 9 bases between.

To note about this clonotype: One end of the junction varies from germline; a read error may be responsible. The chain is built from TRBV10-3 and TRBJ1-1; no clear D. This CDR3 region has 13 residues. Germline V CDR1 and CDR2: ENHRY, SYGVKD. This chain's CDR3 is CATSESENTEAFF. In nucleotides, the CDR3 is TGTGCCACCAGTGAGTCGGAAAACACTGAAGCTTTCTTT.

This clonotype has ten or more counts. The V and J genes are TRBV13 and TRBJ1-4; D not certain. Between the trimmed V and J ends, which lost 5 bases and 8 bases, there was a span of 12 bases. This CDR3 comprises 13 residues. Per the germline V gene, CDR1 is PRHDT and CDR2 is FYEKMQ (reference sequence). CDR3 loop: CASSLSTSEKLFF. CDR3 coding DNA: TGTGCCAGCAGCCTCTCAACATCGGAAAAACTGTTTTTT.

This clonotype was found many times. The chain carries TRBV24-1 and TRBJ2-7; D assignment may be TRBD1 or TRBD2 (6 bases each). The V and J ends lost 2 bases and 6 bases respectively, with 10 bases between them. Germline V gives CDR1 KGHDR, CDR2 SFDVKD. The length of the CDR3 is 13 residues. CDR3: CATSDYKGGEQYF. The CDR3 bases are TGTGCCACCAGTGATTACAAGGGGGGCGAGCAGTACTTC.

Concerning this clonotype: This sequence may be a read error, since a much larger clone differs from it by one base. This chain links TRBV29-1 with TRBJ1-2; perhaps TRBD1 as D (5 bases). Germline CDR1 and CDR2: SQVTM and ANQGSEA. The CDR3 covers 13 residues. The CDR3 nucleotides are TGCAGCGTTGAGGACACGACTAACTATAGCTACACCTTC. Its protein is CSVEDTTNYSYTF.

This clonotype was detected only a few times. V and J are TRBV12-3 or TRBV12-4 and TRBJ1-5; 7 positions match TRBD1. J gave up 8 bases and V 5 bases, and 9 bases lay outside the gene matches. The CDR3 contains 14 residues. CDR3 bases: TGTGCCAGCAGTGTCCAGGGGGTTAGGGAGCCCCAGCATTTT. Translating it yields CASSVQGVREPQHF.

This clonotype has a single count. A much larger clone lies a single base off, so this may be a read error. The chain carries TRBV12-3 or TRBV12-4 and TRBJ2-5, with TRBD1 as a possible D gene (5 bases). V lost 8 bases and J lost 4, with 20 bases in between. This CDR3 spans 15 amino acids. The DNA for the CDR3 is TGTGCCAGCCTCCCCTCCAGCAGGGTTAGAGAGACCCAGTACTTC. This codes for CASLPSSRVRETQYF.

At least ten counts were recorded for this clonotype. The chain is built from TRBV20-1 and TRBJ2-5, with D perhaps matching TRBD2 (5 bases). V shed 6 bases and J shed 0 bases, with 20 bases lying between them. This CDR3 is 16 amino acids long. CDR1 and CDR2 from the germline V gene are DFQATT and SNEGSKA (reference sequence). The CDR3 here is CSARKGPPGYQETQYF. CDR3 nucleotide sequence: TGCAGTGCCCGAAAAGGGCCTCCGGGGTACCAAGAGACCCAGTACTTC.

On this clonotype itself: A much larger clone lies a single base off, so this may be a read error. V gene TRBV24-1 combines with J gene TRBJ2-1; 7 bases are a match to TRBD1. The J call may be wrong; the DNA end is better matched by TRBJ2-7. There are 14 residues in the CDR3. The germline CDR1 and CDR2 sequences are KGHDR and SFDVKD. The CDR3 reads CATSDSDRVDEQYF. For the CDR3, the DNA is TGTGCCACCAGTGATTCTGACAGGGTGGATGAGCAGTACTTC.

Ten or more counts support this clonotype. The chain couples TRBV12-3 or TRBV12-4 to TRBJ1-5; weak D call: TRBD1 (6 bases). The V end was cut by 5 bases, the J end by 5 bases, with 16 bases between. The CDR3 is made up of 15 amino acids. CDR3 loop: CASSGWGGADQPQHF. The CDR3 DNA follows: TGTGCCAGCAGTGGATGGGGGGGGGCTGATCAGCCCCAGCATTTT.

This clonotype showed up just once. A much larger clone is a single base away; this may be a read error. The J gene is TRBJ1-5, the V gene TRBV12-5; D gene uncertain. This CDR3 is 14 amino acids long. V lost 4 bases and J lost 5, with 12 bases in between. The germline V gene has CDR1 LGHNT and CDR2 FRNRAP. The CDR3 loop reads CASGSNSGYQPQHF. CDR3 bases: TGTGCTAGTGGTTCGAACTCCGGTTATCAGCCCCAGCATTTT.

With regard to this clonotype: The germline gene is not matched at one end of the junction; a read error may be the cause. V is TRBV13 and J is TRBJ1-2, with 9 nucleotides matching TRBD1. Per germline, CDR1 PRHDT and CDR2 FYEKMQ (reference sequence). The CDR3 has 14 amino acids. The CDR3 coding sequence is TGTGCCGGCAGCTCCGGACAGGGGAGCTATGGCTACACCTTC. Amino acid sequence: CAGSSGQGSYGYTF.

The table lists this clonotype with a few counts. The V gene is TRBV11-2, the J gene TRBJ2-7; 7 bases map to TRBD1. Germline CDR1 reads SGHAT; CDR2 reads FQNNGV. The CDR3 loop spans 14 amino acids. With V trimmed by 5 bases and J by 0 bases, 4 bases remained unmatched. The CDR3 region has the DNA TGTGCCAGCAGCACGACAGGGCACTCCTACGAGCAGTACTTC. It yields the protein CASSTTGHSYEQYF.

V is TRBV7-9 and J is TRBJ2-3; tentatively, D is TRBD1 or TRBD2 (5 bases each). The V end lost 1 base, the J end lost 3 bases, and 11 bases lay between the germline ends. CDR1 is SEHNR and CDR2 is FQNEAQ in the germline V gene (reference sequence). This CDR3 contains 15 residues. The DNA of the CDR3 is TGTGCCAGCAGCTTAGTCCAGCGGACAACAGATACGCAGTATTTT. Protein: CASSLVQRTTDTQYF. Complete variable domain (other parts from reference TRBV7-9 and TRBJ2-3): DTGVSQNPRHKITKRGQNVTFRCDPISEHNRLYWYRQTLGQGPEFLTYFQNEAQLEKSRLLSDRFSAERPKGSFSTLEIQRTEQGDSAMYLCASSLVQRTTDTQYFGPGTRLTVL.

This clonotype was seen ten or more times. The chain is built from TRBV30 and TRBJ2-1, with D uncertain. Trimming shortened V by 5 bases and J by 5 bases, and 7 bases separated the two germline ends. Germline V CDR1 and CDR2: GTSNPN, SVGIG (reference sequence). The CDR3 runs 11 residues. The CDR3 DNA reads as TGTGCCTGGGCCGCGGACAATGAGCAGTTCTTC. Translating it yields CAWAADNEQFF.

This clonotype was seen only a few times. A read error may explain this, as a much larger clone is one base away. The chain uses TRBV7-2 and TRBJ2-3; 10 bases are shared with TRBD1. Trimming took 5 bases from V and 4 from J; bases not matched to a gene: 9. Germline V lookup: CDR1 SGHTA, CDR2 FQGNSA. The CDR3 contains 16 residues. DNA of the CDR3: TGTGCCAGCAGCCTGATGACAGGGGGCTTATCAGATACGCAGTATTTT. Translation: CASSLMTGGLSDTQYF.

This clonotype occurred many times. The chain has TRBV5-4 and TRBJ2-7; 7 positions match TRBD2. Trimming took 0 bases from V and 5 from J; bases not matched to a gene: 8. This CDR3 has 15 residues. Germline assignment: CDR1 SGHNT and CDR2 YYREEE (reference sequence). The CDR3 loop is CASSLVASGRDEQYF. CDR3 nucleotides: TGTGCCAGCAGCTTGGTGGCTAGCGGTCGGGACGAGCAGTACTTC.

At least ten counts were recorded for this clonotype. This rearrangement joins TRBV30 to TRBJ1-2; no clear D. The CDR3 has 11 residues. The V end was cut by 4 bases, the J end by 4 bases, with 7 bases between. Germline V gives CDR1 GTSNPN, CDR2 SVGIG (reference sequence). Written as DNA, the CDR3 is TGTGCCTGGATTAAGGGCTATGGCTACACCTTC. As protein: CAWIKGYGYTF.

This clonotype has more than one count but fewer than ten. The genes are TRBV5-5 and TRBJ1-2; TRBD1 aligns across 8 bases. Germline CDR1 is SGHKS and CDR2 is YYEKEE (reference sequence). Trimming removed 4 bases from V and 4 bases from J; junction bases left unmatched: 12. This CDR3 region has 16 residues. CDR3 nucleotides: TGTGCCAGCAGCACCGGACAGGGAGGAACCCCCTATGGCTACACCTTC. Translated: CASSTGQGGTPYGYTF.